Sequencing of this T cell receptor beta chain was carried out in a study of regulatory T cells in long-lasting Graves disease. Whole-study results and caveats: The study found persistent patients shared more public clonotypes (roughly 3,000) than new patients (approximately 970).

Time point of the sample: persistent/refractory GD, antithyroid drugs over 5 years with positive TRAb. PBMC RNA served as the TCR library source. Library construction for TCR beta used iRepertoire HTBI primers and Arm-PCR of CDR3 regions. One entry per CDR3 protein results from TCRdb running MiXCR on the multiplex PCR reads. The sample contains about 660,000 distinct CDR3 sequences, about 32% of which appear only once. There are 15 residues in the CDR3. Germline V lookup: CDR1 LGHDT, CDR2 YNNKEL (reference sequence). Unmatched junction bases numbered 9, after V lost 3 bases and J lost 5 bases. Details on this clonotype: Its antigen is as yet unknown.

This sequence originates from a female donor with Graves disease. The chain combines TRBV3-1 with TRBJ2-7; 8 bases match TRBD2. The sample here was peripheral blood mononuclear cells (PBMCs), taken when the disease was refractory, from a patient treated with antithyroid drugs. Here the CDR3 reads CASSQAGLAHDEQYF. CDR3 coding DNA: TGTGCCAGCAGCCAGGCCGGACTAGCACACGACGAGCAGTACTTC.